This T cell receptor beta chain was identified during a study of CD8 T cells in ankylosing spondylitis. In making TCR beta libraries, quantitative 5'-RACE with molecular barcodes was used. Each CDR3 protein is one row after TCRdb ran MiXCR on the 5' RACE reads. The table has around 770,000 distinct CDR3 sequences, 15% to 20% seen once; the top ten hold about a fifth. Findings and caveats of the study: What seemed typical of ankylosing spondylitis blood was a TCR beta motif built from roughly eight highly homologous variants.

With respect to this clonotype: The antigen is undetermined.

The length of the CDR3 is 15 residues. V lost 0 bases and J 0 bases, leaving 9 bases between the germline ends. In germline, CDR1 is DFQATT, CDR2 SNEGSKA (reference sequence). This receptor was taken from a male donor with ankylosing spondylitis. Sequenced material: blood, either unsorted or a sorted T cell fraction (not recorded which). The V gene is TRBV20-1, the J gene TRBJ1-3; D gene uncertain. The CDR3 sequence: CSARDGGLSGNTIYF. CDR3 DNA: TGCAGTGCTAGAGATGGAGGGCTCTCTGGAAACACCATATATTTT.